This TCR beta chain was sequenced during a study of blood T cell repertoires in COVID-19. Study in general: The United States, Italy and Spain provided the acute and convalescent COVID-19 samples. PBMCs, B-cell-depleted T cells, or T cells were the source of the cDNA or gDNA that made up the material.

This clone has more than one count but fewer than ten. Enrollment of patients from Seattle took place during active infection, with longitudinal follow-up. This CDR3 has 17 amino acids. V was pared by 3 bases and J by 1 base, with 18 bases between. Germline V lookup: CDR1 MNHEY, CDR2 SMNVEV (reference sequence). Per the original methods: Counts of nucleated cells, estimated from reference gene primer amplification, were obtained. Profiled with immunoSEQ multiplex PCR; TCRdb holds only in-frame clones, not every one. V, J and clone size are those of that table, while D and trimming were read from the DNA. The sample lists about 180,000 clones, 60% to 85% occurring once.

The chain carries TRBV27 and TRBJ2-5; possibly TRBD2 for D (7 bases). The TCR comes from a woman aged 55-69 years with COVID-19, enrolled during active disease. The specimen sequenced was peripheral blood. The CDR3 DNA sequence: TGTGCCAGCAGTTTGTTTGGCGGGGGCGTCGGCCAAGAGACCCAGTACTTC. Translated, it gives CASSLFGGGVGQETQYF.